The 9 T cell receptor beta chains in this list originate from one sample, sequenced in a study of blood T cell repertoires in COVID-19. This table comes from immunoSEQ multiplex PCR, and its TCRdb copy is limited to in-frame clones, with some not included. In the table there are about 72,000 clones, approximately 85% of which are singletons. Sequences were obtained from peripheral blood. Source of these receptors: a woman older than 75 with active or convalescent COVID-19.

The chain carries TRBV25-1 and TRBJ1-1, with TRBD1 as a possible D gene (5 bases). This CDR3 is 15 amino acids long. Trimming cost V 0 bases and J 1 base, with 9 bases left between them. In germline, CDR1 is MGHDK, CDR2 SYGVNS. CDR3 sequence (DNA): TGTGCCAGCAGTGAATATGGGCAGGGGAACACTGAAGCTTTCTTT. It codes for CASSEYGQGNTEAFF. Full variable domain (missing parts from reference TRBV25-1 and TRBJ1-1): EADIYQTPRYLVIGTGKKITLECSQTMGHDKMYWYQQDPGMELHLIHYSYGVNSTEKGDLSSESTVSRIRTEHFPLTLESARPSHTSQYLCASSEYGQGNTEAFFGQGTRLTVV.

This chain links TRBV7-9 with TRBJ2-1, with D possibly TRBD2 on 6 matching bases. With 5 bases removed from V and 10 bases from J, the gap between germline ends came to 12 bases. CDR1 and CDR2 (germline): SEHNR, FQNEAQ (reference sequence). This CDR3 has 12 residues. The CDR3, as DNA: TGTGCCAGCAGCCCCCGAGGACTAGAGCAGTTCTTC. Translation gives CASSPRGLEQFF.

This chain joins TRBV7-2 and TRBJ2-5, with D maybe TRBD2 (7 bases). The ends were cut back, 5 bases at V and 1 base at J, with 11 bases in the middle. The CDR3 extends over 14 amino acids. Germline CDR1 SGHTA, CDR2 FQGNSA. The CDR3 region has the DNA TGTGCCAGCAGCGACGGGGGGCGCCAAGAGACCCAGTACTTC. Its translation is CASSDGGRQETQYF.

Only one count was recorded for this clone. The rearrangement uses TRBV11-2 and TRBJ1-2, with 8 bases lining up with TRBD1. Trimming took 4 bases from V and 3 from J; bases not matched to a gene: 10. Germline V gene sequence: CDR1 SGHAT, CDR2 FQNNGV. The CDR3 spans 16 residues. CDR3 nucleotide sequence: TGTGCCAGCAGCTCGCCCAGGACAGGGAGACACTATGGCTACACCTTC. Protein: CASSSPRTGRHYGYTF.

The DNA of the CDR3 is TGTGCCATCAGTGAGTCGTCCGGGGGTCCCATGAACACTGAAGCTTTCTTT. Translation gives CAISESSGGPMNTEAFF. The chain employs TRBV10-3 and TRBJ1-1, with D perhaps TRBD1 (5 bases). The CDR3 extends over 17 amino acids. Germline values: CDR1 ENHRY, CDR2 SYGVKD. Trimming left V 0 bases short and J 0 bases short, with 14 bases between.

The chain combines TRBV7-2 with TRBJ1-6; 9 bases are a match to TRBD1. V lost 5 bases to trimming and J lost 7 bases; unmatched junction nucleotides: 6. The CDR3 sequence is 15 residues long. CDR1 is SGHTA, CDR2 FQGNSA, per germline. In nucleotides, the CDR3 is TGTGCCAGCAGCCCTCGACAGGGGGGGAATTCACCCCTCCACTTT. This encodes CASSPRQGGNSPLHF.

This chain uses TRBV30 with TRBJ1-4; no definite D call. The CDR3 totals 12 residues. Germline lookup yields CDR1 GTSNPN and CDR2 SVGIG (reference sequence). Between the trimmed V and J ends, which lost 2 bases and 5 bases, there was a span of 6 bases. The CDR3, as DNA: TGTGCCTGGAGTCCCGAGAATGAAAAACTGTTTTTT. Its translation: CAWSPENEKLFF.

The J gene is TRBJ2-3, the V gene TRBV7-3; 8 bases agree with TRBD1. Germline V gene data show CDR1 as SGHTA and CDR2 as FQGTGA. This CDR3 is 16 amino acids long. Trimming at V came to 4 bases and at J to 3 bases, leaving 9 bases not matched to a gene. The CDR3 region is CASSSRTGGVTDTQYF. CDR3 sequence (DNA): TGTGCCAGCAGCTCTCGCACAGGGGGTGTTACAGATACGCAGTATTTT.

The rearrangement uses TRBV5-1 and TRBJ2-7, with 10 bases identical to TRBD1. Unmatched junction bases numbered 13, after V lost 5 bases and J lost 5 bases. The length of the CDR3 is 16 residues. Germline-derived CDR1 and CDR2 are SGHRS and YFSETQ. The CDR3 reads CASRPNPGQGTDEQYF. The CDR3 DNA is TGCGCCAGCAGGCCGAACCCGGGACAGGGGACTGACGAGCAGTACTTC. Together with reference TRBV5-1 and TRBJ2-7, the CDR3 gives the full variable domain: KAGVTQTPRYLIKTRGQQVTLSCSPISGHRSVSWYQQTPGQGLQFLFEYFSETQRNKGNFPGRFSGRQFSNSRSEMNVSTLELGDSALYLCASRPNPGQGTDEQYFGPGTRLTVT.